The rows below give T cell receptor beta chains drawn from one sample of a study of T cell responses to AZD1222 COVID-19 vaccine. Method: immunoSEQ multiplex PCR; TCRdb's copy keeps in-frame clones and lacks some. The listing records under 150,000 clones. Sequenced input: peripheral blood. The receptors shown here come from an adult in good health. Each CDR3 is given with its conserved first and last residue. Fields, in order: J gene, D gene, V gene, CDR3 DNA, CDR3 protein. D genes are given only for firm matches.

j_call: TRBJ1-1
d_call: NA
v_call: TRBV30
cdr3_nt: TGTGCCTGGAGTGTAACTGGAGGTGAAGCTTTCTTT
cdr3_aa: CAWSVTGGEAFF

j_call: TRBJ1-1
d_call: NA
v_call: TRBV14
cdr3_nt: TGTGCCAGCAGCAAAGGACTCCGAAACACTGAAGCTTTCTTT
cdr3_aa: CASSKGLRNTEAFF

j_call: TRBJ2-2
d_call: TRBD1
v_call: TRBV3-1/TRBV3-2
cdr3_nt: TGTGCCAGCAGCCCTCCGGGACAGGTCCCGATAAACACCGGGGAGCTGTTTTTT
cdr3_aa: CASSPPGQVPINTGELFF

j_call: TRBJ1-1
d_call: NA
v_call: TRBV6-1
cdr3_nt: TGTGCCAGCAGTGATGTACAGGGCATGAACACTGAAGCTTTCTTT
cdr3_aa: CASSDVQGMNTEAFF

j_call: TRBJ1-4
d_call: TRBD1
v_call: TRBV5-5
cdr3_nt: TGTGCCAGCAGCTCGCTGGGACAGTTCCTACAAGGCGATGAAAAACTGTTTTTT
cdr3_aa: CASSSLGQFLQGDEKLFF

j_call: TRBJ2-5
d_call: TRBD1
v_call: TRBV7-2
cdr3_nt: TGTGCCAGCAGCGCCCCCGGGACAGGGAAGTATGGGACCCAGTACTTC
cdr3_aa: CASSAPGTGKYGTQYF

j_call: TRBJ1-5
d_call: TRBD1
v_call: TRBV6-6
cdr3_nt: TGTGCCAGCAGCCTGGGATATACGACAGGGTTACCCCAGCATTTT
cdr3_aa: CASSLGYTTGLPQHF

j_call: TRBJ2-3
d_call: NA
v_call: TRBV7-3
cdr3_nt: TGTGCCAGCAGCTTCATCCCGGGAGATACGCAGTATTTT
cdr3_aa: CASSFIPGDTQYF

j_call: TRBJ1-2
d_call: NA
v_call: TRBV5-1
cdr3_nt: TGCGCCAGCAGCTTGTGGACGGCAGGGGATGGCTACACCTTC
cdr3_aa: CASSLWTAGDGYTF

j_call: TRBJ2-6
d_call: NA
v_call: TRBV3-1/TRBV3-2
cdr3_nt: TGTGCCAGCAGCCCCGATAGCTCTGGGGCCAACGTCCTGACTTTC
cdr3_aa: CASSPDSSGANVLTF

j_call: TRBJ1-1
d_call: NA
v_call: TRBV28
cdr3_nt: TGTGCCAGCAGTATAGACGGGATCCCGAACACTGAAGCTTTCTTT
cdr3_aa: CASSIDGIPNTEAFF

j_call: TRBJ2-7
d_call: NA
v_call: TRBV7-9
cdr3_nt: TGTGCCAGCAGCCCCTCGGCTGACTACGAGCAGTACTTC
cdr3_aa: CASSPSADYEQYF

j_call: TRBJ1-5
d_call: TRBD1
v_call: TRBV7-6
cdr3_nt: TGTGCCAGCAGCCTAGGGACAGGGGGGCGCAATCAGCCCCAGCATTTT
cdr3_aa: CASSLGTGGRNQPQHF

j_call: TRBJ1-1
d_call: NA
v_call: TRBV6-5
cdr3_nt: TGTGCCAGCAGTTTGGGTACGTTGAACACTGAAGCTTTCTTT
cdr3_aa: CASSLGTLNTEAFF

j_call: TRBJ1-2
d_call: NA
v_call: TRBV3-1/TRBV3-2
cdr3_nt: TGTGCCAGCAGTGAAGGTAACTATGGCTACACCTTC
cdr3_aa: CASSEGNYGYTF

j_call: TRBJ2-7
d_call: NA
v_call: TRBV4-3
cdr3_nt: TGCGCCAGCAGCCAAGATCGGGGCCAGAGCTACGAGCAGTACTTC
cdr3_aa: CASSQDRGQSYEQYF

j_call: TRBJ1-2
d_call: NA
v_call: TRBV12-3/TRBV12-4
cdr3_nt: TGTGCCAGCAGTTTGCGGGGAGGCTACACCTTC
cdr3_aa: CASSLRGGYTF

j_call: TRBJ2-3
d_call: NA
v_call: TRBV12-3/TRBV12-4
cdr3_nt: TGTGCCAGCAGCCCAGCTAGCACAGATACGCAGTATTTT
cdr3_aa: CASSPASTDTQYF

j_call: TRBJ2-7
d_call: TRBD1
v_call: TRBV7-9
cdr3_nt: TGTGCCAGCAGCTCAACCCGGGACAGATTCACCTACGAGCAGTACTTC
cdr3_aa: CASSSTRDRFTYEQYF

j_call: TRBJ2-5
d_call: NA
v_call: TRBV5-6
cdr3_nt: TGTGCCAGCAGCCCCGGTCACCCCAAAGAGACCCAGTACTTC
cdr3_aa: CASSPGHPKETQYF

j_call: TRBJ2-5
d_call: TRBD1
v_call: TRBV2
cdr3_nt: TGTGCCAGCCCAGACAGGGGGCAAGAGACCCAGTACTTC
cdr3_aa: CASPDRGQETQYF

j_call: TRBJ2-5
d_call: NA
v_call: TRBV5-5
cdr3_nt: TGTGCCAGCTTGAGGGGTACGGCGGAGACCCAGTACTTC
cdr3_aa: CASLRGTAETQYF

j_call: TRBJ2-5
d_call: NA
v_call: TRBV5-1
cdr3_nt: TGCGCCAGCAGCTTGTATGGCAGGCAAGAGACCCAGTACTTC
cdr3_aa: CASSLYGRQETQYF

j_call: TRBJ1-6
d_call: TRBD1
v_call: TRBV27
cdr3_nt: TGTGCCAGCAGGATACAGGGGGCTTGGAACAATTCACCCCTCCACTTT
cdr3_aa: CASRIQGAWNNSPLHF

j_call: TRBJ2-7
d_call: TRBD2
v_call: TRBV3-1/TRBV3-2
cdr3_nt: TGTGCCAGCAGTGTGACTAGCGGGGGGCCTGGGGGGTCCTACGAGCAGTACTTC
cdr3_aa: CASSVTSGGPGGSYEQYF

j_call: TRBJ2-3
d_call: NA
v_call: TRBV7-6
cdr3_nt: TGTGCCAGCAGCTTAAGCGTTAGCACAGATACGCAGTATTTT
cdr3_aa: CASSLSVSTDTQYF

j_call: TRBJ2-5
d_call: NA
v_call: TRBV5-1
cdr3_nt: TGCGCCAGCAGCTTGAGTGAGACCCAGTACTTC
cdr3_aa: CASSLSETQYF

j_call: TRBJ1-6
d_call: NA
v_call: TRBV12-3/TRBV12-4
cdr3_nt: TGTGCCAGCAGTTTAGAGGTGGGGTCACCCCTCCACTTT
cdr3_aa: CASSLEVGSPLHF

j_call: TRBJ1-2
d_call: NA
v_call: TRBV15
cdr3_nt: TGTGCCACCAGCAGCCGCCCTAGGGGGAACTATGGCTACACCTTC
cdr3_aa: CATSSRPRGNYGYTF

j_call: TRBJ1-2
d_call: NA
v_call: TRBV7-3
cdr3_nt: TGTGCCAGCAGCTTAGTAACGGTCCGCCACTATGGCTACACCTTC
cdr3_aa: CASSLVTVRHYGYTF

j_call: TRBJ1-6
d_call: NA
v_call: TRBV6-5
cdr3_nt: TGTGCCAGCAGTTACTGGCAGGGCGGGAATTCACCCCTCCACTTT
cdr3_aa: CASSYWQGGNSPLHF

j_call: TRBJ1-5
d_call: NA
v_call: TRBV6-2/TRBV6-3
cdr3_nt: TGTGCCAGCAGTTCATCTCGGGGAGGACTCAATCAGCCCCAGCATTTT
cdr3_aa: CASSSSRGGLNQPQHF

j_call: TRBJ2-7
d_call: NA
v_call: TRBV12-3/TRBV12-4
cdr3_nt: TGTGCCAGCAGTCTGGACATATCCTACGAGCAGTACTTC
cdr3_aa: CASSLDISYEQYF

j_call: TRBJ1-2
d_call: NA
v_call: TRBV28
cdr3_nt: TGTGCCAGCAGTTTAGGGGGCAGGGTCTATGGCTACACCTTC
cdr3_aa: CASSLGGRVYGYTF

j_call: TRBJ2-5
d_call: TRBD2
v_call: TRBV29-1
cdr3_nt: TGCAGCGTTACTAGCGGGGGGAGGGAGACCCAGTACTTC
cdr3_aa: CSVTSGGRETQYF

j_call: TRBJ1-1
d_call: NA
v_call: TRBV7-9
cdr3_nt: TGTGCCAGCAGCCCTGATTCAGGTTATGGAGCTTTCTTT
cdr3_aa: CASSPDSGYGAFF

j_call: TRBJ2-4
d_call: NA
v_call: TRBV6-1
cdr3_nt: TGTGCCAGCAGTGAAGAGGGGGCGGGGAACATTCAGTACTTC
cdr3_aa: CASSEEGAGNIQYF

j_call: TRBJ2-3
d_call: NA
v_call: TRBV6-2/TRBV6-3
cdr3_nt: TGTGCCAGCAGTGCTCGAGAGGGCACAGATACGCAGTATTTT
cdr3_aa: CASSAREGTDTQYF

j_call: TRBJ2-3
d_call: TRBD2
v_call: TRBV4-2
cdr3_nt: TGTGCCAGCAGCCAGGAAACTCTAGCGGGGGGACGAAGCACAGATACGCAGTATTTT
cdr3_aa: CASSQETLAGGRSTDTQYF

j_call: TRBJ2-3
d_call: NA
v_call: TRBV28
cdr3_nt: TGTGCCAGCATTAAAGGCGGGCCCACAGATACGCAGTATTTT
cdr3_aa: CASIKGGPTDTQYF

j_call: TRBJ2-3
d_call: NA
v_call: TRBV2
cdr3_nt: TGTGCCAGCAGTGGGTTGGCAGGCGGCGGGCGAACAGATACGCAGTATTTT
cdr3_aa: CASSGLAGGGRTDTQYF

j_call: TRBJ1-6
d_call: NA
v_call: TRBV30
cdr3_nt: TGTGCCTGGAGGGCAGACATGGAAGATTCACCCCTCCACTTT
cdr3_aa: CAWRADMEDSPLHF

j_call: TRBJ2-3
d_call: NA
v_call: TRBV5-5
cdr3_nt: TGTGCCAGCAGCGTGGACGGCGCCGGCACAGATACGCAGTATTTT
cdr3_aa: CASSVDGAGTDTQYF